These T cell receptor beta chains were read from a single sample in a study of CXCR3-negative and CXCR3-positive naive CD8 T cells. Reanalyzing the 5' RACE reads, TCRdb keeps one entry per CDR3 protein, without DNA. Recorded for this sample: about 60,000 distinct CDR3 sequences. The sequencing sample was made of naive CXCR3+ CD8+ T cells from blood. Every receptor here comes from a human donor in good health. Some clones in this sample may be carry-over from other donors' samples. Each CDR3 is given with its conserved first and last residue. The size entry is marked missing in some rows and otherwise reads once, few, many or a size class.

clone_size j_call cdr3_length v_call cdr3_aa
NA TRBJ2-7 15 TRBV28 CASTSRDRGSYEQYF
NA TRBJ2-1 14 TRBV5-1 CASSLTGAYNEQFF
NA TRBJ2-2 21 TRBV7-3 CASSSRRDGARMANNTGELFF
NA TRBJ2-7 15 TRBV14 CASSQESHPNYEQYF
NA TRBJ2-7 14 TRBV5-1 CASSLGGVDYEQYF
NA TRBJ2-5 16 TRBV2 CASEARDTPLGETQYF
NA TRBJ1-1 13 TRBV12-3/TRBV12-4 CASNSAGNTEAFF
NA TRBJ1-2 12 TRBV28 CASSSDNYGYTF
NA TRBJ2-7 15 TRBV27 CASSPWEDNSYEQYF
NA TRBJ2-1 12 TRBV29-1 CSVWGVYNEQFF
NA TRBJ1-1 13 TRBV7-9 CASRHTGVTEAFF
NA TRBJ2-1 16 TRBV4-1 CASSQVDTSGYNEQFF
NA TRBJ1-1 15 TRBV13 CASSSRQFMNTEAFF
NA TRBJ2-5 18 TRBV7-8 CASSFPTPQSRKKETQYF
NA TRBJ2-1 11 TRBV10-3 CAISESWDTFF
NA TRBJ1-1 16 TRBV7-9 CASSLAGYVGDTEAFF
medium-sized TRBJ2-7 11 TRBV29-1 CSAETGYEQYF
NA TRBJ2-5 13 TRBV14 CASSQPGQETQYF
NA TRBJ2-1 18 TRBV6-2/TRBV6-3 CASSYRGPLAGAYNEQFF
NA TRBJ1-6 14 TRBV4-3 CASSPGLSAPPLHF
NA TRBJ2-7 15 TRBV6-2/TRBV6-3 CASSYSRTSGYEQYF
NA TRBJ2-7 12 TRBV3-1 CASSRELYEQYF
NA TRBJ2-5 14 TRBV7-3 CASSLIGGRETQYF
NA TRBJ2-5 19 TRBV7-9 CASSLASRNPRYIQETQYF
NA TRBJ2-7 16 TRBV11-2 CASSGEAGGFSYEQYF
NA TRBJ2-2 12 TRBV7-3 CASKLDTGELFF
NA TRBJ1-1 16 TRBV7-2 CASSSLWKLRELQAFF
NA TRBJ1-2 14 TRBV7-9 CASSSGNPNYGYTF
NA TRBJ2-2 18 TRBV6-1 CASRRTSSGGENTGELFF